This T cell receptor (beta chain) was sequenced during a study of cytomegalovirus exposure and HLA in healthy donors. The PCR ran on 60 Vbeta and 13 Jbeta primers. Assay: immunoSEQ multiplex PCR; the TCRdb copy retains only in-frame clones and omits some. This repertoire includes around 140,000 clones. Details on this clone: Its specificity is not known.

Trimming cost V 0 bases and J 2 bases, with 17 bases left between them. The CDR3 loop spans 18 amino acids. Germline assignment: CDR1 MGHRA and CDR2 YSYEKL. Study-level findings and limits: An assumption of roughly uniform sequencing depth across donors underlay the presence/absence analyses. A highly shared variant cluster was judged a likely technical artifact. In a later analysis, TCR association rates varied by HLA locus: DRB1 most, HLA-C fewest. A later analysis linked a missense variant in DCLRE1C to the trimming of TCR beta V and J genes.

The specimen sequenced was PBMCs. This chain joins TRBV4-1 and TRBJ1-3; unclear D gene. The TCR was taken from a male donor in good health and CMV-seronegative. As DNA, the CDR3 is TGCGCCAGCAGCCAAGAGCGGCCGGGGTGGAGTACTGGAAACACCATATATTTT. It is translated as CASSQERPGWSTGNTIYF.